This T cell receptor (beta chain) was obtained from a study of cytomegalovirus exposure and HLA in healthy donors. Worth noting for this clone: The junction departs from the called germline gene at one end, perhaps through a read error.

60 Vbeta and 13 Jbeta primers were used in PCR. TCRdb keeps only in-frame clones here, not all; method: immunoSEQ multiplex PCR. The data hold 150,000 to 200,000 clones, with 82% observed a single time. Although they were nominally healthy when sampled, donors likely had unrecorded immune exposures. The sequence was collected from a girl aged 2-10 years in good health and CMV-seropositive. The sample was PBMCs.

The CDR3 protein is CASSLVATGGHEQYF. CDR3 sequence (DNA): TGTGCTAGCAGCTTAGTCGCGACAGGGGGCCACGAGCAGTACTTC. The chain combines TRBV7-7 with TRBJ2-7; the match to TRBD1 covers 10 bases. Germline V CDR1 and CDR2: SSHAT, FNYEAQ (reference sequence). This CDR3 spans 15 amino acids.